The T cell receptor (beta chain) described here comes from a study of blood T cell repertoires in COVID-19. Study summary: COVID-19 samples collected from the United States, Italy and Spain covered acute and convalescent phases.

This CDR3 has 15 residues. The germline V gene encodes CDR1 KGHSH and CDR2 LQKENI. The germline V and J ends were trimmed by 5 bases and 0 bases, with 13 bases remaining between them. Using immunoSEQ multiplex PCR, the repertoire was profiled, and TCRdb retains in-frame clones only, with some absent. This sample yields more than 110,000 clones, of which over 60% are seen a single time; just under 3% belongs to the top ten. Participants reported their clinical history, and cohort assignment relied on those reports. The chain uses TRBV18 and TRBJ1-2, with D maybe TRBD1 (6 bases). This sequence originates from a woman between 50 and 59 years old who had recovered from COVID-19. Sequenced input: PBMCs or T cells enriched from blood (not recorded which). CDR3 amino acids: CASSTGQPANYGYTF. In DNA form, the CDR3 reads TGTGCCAGCTCAACAGGACAGCCCGCTAACTATGGCTACACCTTC.